The clone carrying this T cell receptor (beta chain) was counted once. The table came from immunoSEQ multiplex PCR; TCRdb's copy has only in-frame clones and leaves some out. The top ten hold about 1% of the sample, which has 350,000 to 400,000 clones, over 75% seen once. This entry comes from a study of blood T cell repertoires in COVID-19. Background on the study: Specimens from acute and convalescent COVID-19 originated in the United States, Italy and Spain.

From germline, CDR1 is LGHDT and CDR2 YNNKEL (reference sequence). The V end was cut by 4 bases, the J end by 6 bases, with 19 bases between. The CDR3 totals 15 residues. This rearrangement joins TRBV3-1 (or the pseudogene TRBV3-2) to TRBJ2-7; the D gene is possibly TRBD2 (6 bases). This TCR was recovered from a young man who had recovered from COVID-19. Sequencing was performed on PBMCs or T cells enriched from blood (not recorded which). The CDR3 spells CASSRFSGTAGEQYF. The CDR3 bases are TGTGCCAGCAGCCGATTCTCAGGGACTGCCGGCGAGCAGTACTTC.